Listed here are 30 T cell receptor beta chains from one sample, sequenced in a study of T cell repertoires in cytomegalovirus infection (dated by TCRdb to between 2017 and 2020). No antigen has been identified for these receptors. The sample's treatment or condition, from its label and the paper: in vitro stimulation with specific CMV peptide epitopes to enrich CMV-specific T cells. Sequencer: Illumina HiSeq 1500. The public reads were run again by TCRdb, first through fastp at Q25 and then through MiXCR, and only productive beta chains were kept. Rows merge per CDR3 protein into single entries with the most common DNA and genes. The sample data list some 480,000 distinct CDR3 sequences, and around a third of these were observed just once. The ten largest clonotypes hold roughly a sixth of the sample. Sequenced material: cultured PBMCs, taken from culture after CMV antigen stimulation. The source of these receptors is a human donor in good health (CMV status not recorded). Some clones in this sample may be carry-over from other donors' samples.

V and J are TRBV15 and TRBJ2-1; no clear D. Trimming shortened V by 6 bases and J by 0 bases, and 12 bases separated the two germline ends. The CDR3 runs to 15 residues. CDR1 and CDR2 from the germline V gene are LNHNV and YYDKDF (reference sequence). CDR3 region: CATRVSQISYNEQFF. In DNA, the CDR3 is TGTGCCACCAGAGTTAGCCAAATCTCCTACAATGAGCAGTTCTTC.

The chain links TRBV27 to TRBJ2-5, with TRBD2 as a possible D gene (6 bases). V gave up 3 bases and J gave up 2 bases, with 13 bases separating them. CDR1 and CDR2 from the germline V gene are MNHEY and SMNVEV (reference sequence). CDR3 length equals 15 residues. The CDR3: CASSFACGVQETQYF. In DNA, the CDR3 is TGTGCCAGCAGTTTCGCTTGCGGGGTTCAAGAGACCCAGTACTTC.

The gene calls are TRBV20-1 and TRBJ2-1; D tentatively reads TRBD1 or TRBD2 (5 bases each). Germline CDR1 DFQATT, CDR2 SNEGSKA (reference sequence). Trimming removed 2 bases at V and 7 bases at J, with 21 bases between. This CDR3 has 16 residues. CDR3 sequence: CSARPLLSGTQNEQFF. The CDR3 region has the DNA TGCAGTGCTAGACCCTTACTCTCCGGGACGCAGAATGAGCAGTTCTTC.

This clonotype has more than one count but fewer than ten. The chain carries TRBV27 and TRBJ1-1, with D uncertain. Germline V gene lookup returns CDR1 MNHEY and CDR2 SMNVEV (reference sequence). V was trimmed by 10 bases and J by 0 bases, leaving 6 bases between them. The CDR3 spans 11 residues. The CDR3 spells CATGMNTEAFF. The CDR3 DNA reads TGTGCCACCGGCATGAACACTGAAGCTTTCTTT.

This clonotype has only one observation. The rearrangement uses TRBV24-1 and TRBJ2-7, with 9 bases aligning to TRBD2. The CDR3 consists of 18 residues. Germline V gene sequence: CDR1 KGHDR, CDR2 SFDVKD. Trimming at V came to 0 bases and at J to 6 bases, leaving 14 bases not matched to a gene. The CDR3 here is CATSDLPNLDGSGSEQYF. CDR3 nucleotides: TGTGCCACCAGTGATTTGCCCAACTTGGACGGTAGCGGGAGCGAGCAGTACTTC.

The chain couples TRBV7-9 to TRBJ2-7, with 10 bases aligning to TRBD1. The CDR3 length is 14 residues. Trimming took 3 bases from V and 5 from J; bases not matched to a gene: 4. Germline V lookup: CDR1 SEHNR, CDR2 FQNEAQ (reference sequence). The CDR3 sequence is CASSLGTGAHEQYF. The CDR3 coding sequence is TGTGCCAGCAGCTTGGGGACAGGGGCCCACGAGCAGTACTTC.

This chain connects TRBV5-1 to TRBJ2-5; 9 bases are shared with TRBD1. The junction had 5 bases not matched to a gene; V was cut back by 4 bases and J by 4 bases. Germline V lookup: CDR1 SGHRS, CDR2 YFSETQ. The CDR3 spans 14 residues. CDR3 in amino acids: CASSRGDRVETQYF. The CDR3 nucleotides are TGCGCCAGCAGCCGTGGGGACAGGGTAGAGACCCAGTACTTC.

This clonotype was counted a few times. With a much larger clone just one base away, this may be a read error. The V and J genes are TRBV11-3 and TRBJ2-3; D call uncertain. With 4 bases removed from V and 5 bases from J, the gap between germline ends came to 4 bases. Germline CDR1 SGHNT, CDR2 YENEEA. This CDR3 has 11 amino acids. CDR3 coding DNA: TGTGCCAGCAGCTCAGGAGATACGCAGTATTTT. It encodes CASSSGDTQYF. Combining the CDR3 with reference TRBV11-3 and TRBJ2-3 gives the whole variable domain EAGVVQSPRYKIIEKKQPVAFWCNPISGHNTLYWYLQNLGQGPELLIRYENEEAVDDSQLPKDRFSAERLKGVDSTLKIQPAELGDSAVYLCASSSGDTQYFGPGTRLTVL.

This clonotype was observed many times. The CDR3 sequence is CASSLTLGPGNTIYF. The CDR3 nucleotides are TGTGCCAGCAGCTTAACCCTGGGACCTGGAAACACCATATATTTT. This chain uses TRBV7-2 with TRBJ1-3; TRBD1 is a possible D gene (5 bases). This CDR3 comprises 15 residues. V lost 2 bases and J lost 2, with 10 bases in between. The germline CDR1 and CDR2 sequences are SGHTA and FQGNSA.

This clonotype was detected many times. The chain combines TRBV6-1 with TRBJ2-1; 9 bases align to TRBD1. The CDR3 length is 15 residues. Germline V lookup: CDR1 MNHNS, CDR2 SASEGT. V lost 6 bases and J lost 3; bases outside the gene matches: 6. In nucleotides, the CDR3 is TGTGCCAGCAGGACAGGGGGGGCCTTCTACAATGAGCAGTTCTTC. The encoded protein is CASRTGGAFYNEQFF.

This clonotype was seen a few times. CDR3 DNA: TGTGCCAGCAGCATACGGGGGGCGATTTCCTACGAGCAGTACTTC. It yields the protein CASSIRGAISYEQYF. The chain joins TRBV11-1 to TRBJ2-7; TRBD2 might be the D (7 bases). V was shortened by 5 bases and J by 1 base, with 15 bases between the two germline ends. The CDR3 length is 15 residues. Germline V gives CDR1 SGHAT, CDR2 FQDESV (reference sequence).

This chain links TRBV7-8 with TRBJ2-5, with no clear D. CDR3 size: 14 residues. In germline, CDR1 is SGHVS, CDR2 FQNEAQ. The V end was cut by 10 bases, the J end by 5 bases, with 20 bases between. CDR3 amino acids: CAIEVPPGGETQYF. As DNA, the CDR3 is TGTGCCATCGAGGTCCCCCCGGGTGGGGAGACCCAGTACTTC.

This chain connects TRBV20-1 to TRBJ1-5; 10 bases line up with TRBD1. Per germline, CDR1 DFQATT and CDR2 SNEGSKA (reference sequence). CDR3 length: 14 residues. The V gene end was trimmed by 6 bases and the J gene end by 7 bases; junction bases not matched to a gene: 9. The CDR3 loop is CSAEGQGKGQPQHF. The CDR3 nucleotides are TGCAGTGCAGAGGGACAGGGGAAGGGACAGCCCCAGCATTTT.

This clonotype has just a few counts. The chain carries TRBV7-9 and TRBJ2-1, with TRBD2 identical over 12 bases. There are 18 residues in the CDR3. V shed 1 base and J 7 bases; nucleotides not matched to a gene: 11. CDR1 is SEHNR and CDR2 is FQNEAQ in the germline V gene (reference sequence). The CDR3 nucleotides are TGTGCCAGCAGCTTAGGGACTAGCGGGGCGCGAGTTTTTAATGAGCAGTTCTTC. Translating gives CASSLGTSGARVFNEQFF. Based on the CDR3 plus reference TRBV7-9 and TRBJ2-1, the full variable domain is DTGVSQNPRHKITKRGQNVTFRCDPISEHNRLYWYRQTLGQGPEFLTYFQNEAQLEKSRLLSDRFSAERPKGSFSTLEIQRTEQGDSAMYLCASSLGTSGARVFNEQFFGPGTRLTVL.

The chain carries TRBV4-1 and TRBJ2-2; D unclear. Germline V gene sequence: CDR1 MGHRA, CDR2 YSYEKL. This CDR3 is built from 13 residues. The ends were cut back, 1 base at V and 7 bases at J, with 7 bases in the middle. CDR3 DNA: TGCGCCAGCAGCCAAGCCGGTCTCGGGGAGCTGTTTTTT. It codes for CASSQAGLGELFF.

The V gene is TRBV10-3, the J gene TRBJ1-1; D may be TRBD1 (5 bases). The CDR3 is 14 amino acids. The V end lost 5 bases, the J end lost 3 bases, and 13 bases lay between the germline ends. Germline V gene data show CDR1 as ENHRY and CDR2 as SYGVKD. The DNA for the CDR3 is TGTGCCATCAGTTCCAGGGATAAGGACACTGAAGCTTTCTTT. The encoded protein is CAISSRDKDTEAFF.

The chain employs TRBV6-2 or TRBV6-3 and TRBJ2-1; weak D call: TRBD2 (6 bases). Germline V gene data show CDR1 as MNHEY and CDR2 as SVGEGT. The CDR3 has 17 residues. Deletions cut 3 bases from V and 5 bases from J, with 20 bases between. The CDR3 DNA sequence: TGTGCCAGCAGTTATGGGGGGACTCTAGCGCCCAACAATGAGCAGTTCTTC. Its translation is CASSYGGTLAPNNEQFF.

The chain uses TRBV6-5 and TRBJ1-6; D remains ambiguous. The V end lost 2 bases, the J end lost 6 bases, and 5 bases lay between the germline ends. Germline values: CDR1 MNHEY, CDR2 SVGAGI. The CDR3 runs to 13 residues. CDR3 region: CASSYSANSPLHF. The CDR3 DNA sequence: TGTGCCAGCAGTTACAGTGCTAATTCACCCCTCCACTTT.

Many counts were recorded for this clonotype. This chain joins TRBV12-3 or TRBV12-4 and TRBJ1-1; D gene uncertain. The V and J ends lost 5 bases and 1 base respectively, with 5 bases between them. The CDR3 spans 12 residues. CDR3 DNA: TGTGCCAGCAGTCGACGGAACACTGAAGCTTTCTTT. Translating it yields CASSRRNTEAFF.

This clonotype was detected only a few times. The chain recombines TRBV7-2 with TRBJ2-7; TRBD2 agrees at 8 bases. The CDR3 has 15 amino acids. Trimming removed 3 bases from V and 3 bases from J; junction bases left unmatched: 7. Germline V CDR1 and CDR2: SGHTA, FQGNSA. The CDR3 loop reads CASSFGAGDVYEQYF. The CDR3 DNA reads as TGTGCCAGCAGCTTCGGAGCGGGAGACGTCTACGAGCAGTACTTC.

The genes are TRBV12-3 or TRBV12-4 and TRBJ2-3; D is ambiguous. V was shortened by 5 bases and J by 4 bases, with 10 bases between the two germline ends. The length of the CDR3 is 13 residues. CDR3 protein: CASSPRAADTQYF. Written as DNA, the CDR3 is TGTGCCAGCAGTCCTCGGGCGGCAGATACGCAGTATTTT.

The chain is built from TRBV7-3 and TRBJ2-1; no reliable D call. V shed 4 bases and J shed 5 bases, with 15 bases lying between them. CDR1 SGHTA and CDR2 FQGTGA come from the germline V gene. This CDR3 is built from 15 residues. The CDR3 here is CASSSRGERHNEQFF. The CDR3 coding sequence is TGTGCCAGCAGCTCCCGCGGAGAGCGACACAATGAGCAGTTCTTC.

The J gene is TRBJ2-1, the V gene TRBV29-1, with 9 nucleotides matching TRBD2. Germline trimming cut 1 base from V and 6 bases from J; bases unmatched to any gene: 13. This CDR3 has 17 amino acids. Germline-derived CDR1 and CDR2 are SQVTM and ANQGSEA. The CDR3 nucleotides read TGCAGCGTTGAAGTTAAGGGCTCGGGACTAGCATTCAATGAGCAGTTCTTC. The encoded protein is CSVEVKGSGLAFNEQFF.

This clonotype showed up just a few times. This chain joins TRBV20-1 and TRBJ2-7, with TRBD1 matching over 9 bases. Germline lookup yields CDR1 DFQATT and CDR2 SNEGSKA (reference sequence). V gave up 6 bases and J gave up 1 base; unmatched junction bases: 19. The CDR3 spans 18 residues. Here the CDR3 DNA reads TGCAGTGCAACAGGCTTGGGACAGGGAAGGTTCGGGTCCTACGAGCAGTACTTC. Its protein product is CSATGLGQGRFGSYEQYF.

The table lists this clonotype with a count of one. V is TRBV7-8 and J is TRBJ1-4; D may be TRBD1 (5 bases). The V gene's germline CDR1 is SGHVS and CDR2 FQNEAQ. There are 17 residues in the CDR3. V shed 0 bases and J shed 8 bases, with 19 bases lying between them. In DNA form, the CDR3 reads TGTGCCAGCAGCTTAGCGAGGGTACTTTCAGGGAGCGAAAAACTGTTTTTT. Translation gives CASSLARVLSGSEKLFF.

This clonotype came up a few times. The V call is TRBV7-9, the J call TRBJ1-1; TRBD1 is a possible D gene (6 bases). The CDR3 is 16 amino acids. V was clipped by 1 base and J by 1 base, with 13 bases between them. Per germline, CDR1 SEHNR and CDR2 FQNEAQ (reference sequence). CDR3 DNA: TGTGCCAGCAGCTTAGAAGGGCGGGGGCCGAACACTGAAGCTTTCTTT. It is translated as CASSLEGRGPNTEAFF.

To note about this clonotype: A junction boundary mismatches the germline segment, possibly from a read error. The chain employs TRBV4-1 and TRBJ1-2; TRBD1 matches 7 bases. The CDR3 runs to 14 residues. CDR1 and CDR2 (germline): MGHRA, YSYEKL. The CDR3 loop is CASSHGQANYGYTF. The DNA for the CDR3 is TGCGCCAGCAGCCACGGACAGGCTAATTATGGCTACACCTTC.

The chain uses TRBV6-2 or TRBV6-3 and TRBJ2-7; 13 bases map to TRBD2. The CDR3 spans 16 residues. Trimming removed 5 bases from V and 6 bases from J; junction bases left unmatched: 10. The germline V gene has CDR1 MNHEY and CDR2 SVGEGT. The CDR3: CASSNPRTSGSAEQYF. The CDR3 coding sequence is TGTGCCAGCAGTAACCCTAGGACTAGCGGGAGCGCCGAGCAGTACTTC.

At least ten counts were recorded for this clonotype. The chain joins TRBV24-1 to TRBJ2-3; 10 bases align to TRBD2. V lost 5 bases, J lost 6 bases, and 4 bases stayed unmatched. Germline V gives CDR1 KGHDR, CDR2 SFDVKD. There are 14 residues in the CDR3. The CDR3 DNA is TGTGCCACCAGTGGCCCTAGCGGGGGTGATACGCAGTATTTT. Its protein is CATSGPSGGDTQYF.

This chain joins TRBV7-2 and TRBJ2-3, with a weak D call TRBD2 (6 bases). V was cut by 4 bases and J by 6 bases, with 11 bases left in between. The CDR3 consists of 13 residues. Germline V CDR1 and CDR2: SGHTA, FQGNSA. The CDR3, as DNA: TGTGCCAGCAGCTACGGTGGGGGGGATACGCAGTATTTT. Translating gives CASSYGGGDTQYF.